The present T cell receptor beta chain was sequenced within a study of T-cell reconstitution after alpha-beta-depleted transplantation in children. This clonotype was seen more than once but under ten times. The library targeted TCRbeta and was prepared with unique molecular identifiers. TCRdb used MiXCR to reprocess the PCR reads, holding one entry per CDR3 protein. Of some 500,000 distinct CDR3 sequences listed, about a sixth are singletons. Germline lookup yields CDR1 MNHEY and CDR2 SVGEGT. CDR3 length: 14 residues. Trimming stripped 0 bases from V and 5 bases from J, with 9 bases between. The sample consisted of PBMCs from the stem cell graft donor, taken from the stem cell graft. The V gene is TRBV6-2 or TRBV6-3, the J gene TRBJ2-3, with unresolved D. This receptor was obtained from a human donor who donated a stem cell graft to a child with acute lymphoblastic leukemia. The CDR3 region has the DNA TGTGCCAGCAGTTACTCGAGGCTTCTAGATACGCAGTATTTT. It codes for CASSYSRLLDTQYF.